This T cell receptor beta chain was profiled in a study of response to subunit inactivated influenza vaccine. Germline V lookup: CDR1 MNHNS, CDR2 SASEGT. With 7 bases removed from V and 4 bases from J, the gap between germline ends came to 13 bases. The CDR3 runs 14 residues. TCRdb reanalysed the RT-PCR reads using MiXCR and keeps one entry per CDR3 protein. The sample includes a few hundred thousand distinct CDR3 sequences, around 11% seen only once; the top ten take around 10%. General study findings and limits: The study's authors posited that every seasonal influenza vaccination enlists few new T cells.

There are a few counts of this clonotype. What it recognizes is unknown. The sample was also linked to a second study, of T cells expressing NK-cell markers. This second study notes: Production of TCR beta cDNA relied on 5'RACE template switching with UMIs. Sequencing of TCR beta repertoires drew on sorted CD3+CD56+NKG2C+, CD3+CD56+NKG2C- and CD3+CD56-NKG2C+ T cells. Seropositivity for HCMV was found in most of the eight sequenced donors, with one seronegative. Whether expanded NKG2C-expressing T cell clones recognize HCMV is unknown.

The sample here was PBMCs from blood, taken on the day of vaccination. The chain employs TRBV6-1 and TRBJ2-2; TRBD1 might be the D (6 bases). The origin of this receptor is a man aged 45-60 years who received an inactivated influenza vaccine. The CDR3 region has the DNA TGTGCCAGCAATAGAGACAGGTTCACCGGGGAGCTGTTTTTT. As protein: CASNRDRFTGELFF.